The 21 T cell receptor beta chains below were found in one sample sequenced in a study of T cells after yellow fever vaccination. MiXCR, applied by TCRdb to the 5' RACE reads, yields one record per CDR3 protein. This table holds 300,000 to 400,000 distinct CDR3 sequences, around 3.9% found once. The material sequenced was PBMCs, taken 5 days after the yellow fever booster vaccination. The receptor source for this set is a man between 18 and 35 years old who received the YFV17D yellow fever vaccine.

This chain's CDR3 is CASSLEDRDRGNQPQHF. CDR3 coding DNA: TGTGCCAGCAGTTTGGAGGACAGGGATAGGGGCAATCAGCCCCAGCATTTT. The J gene is TRBJ1-5, the V gene TRBV12-3 or TRBV12-4; 8 positions match TRBD1. This CDR3 comprises 17 residues. V shed 3 bases and J 2 bases; nucleotides not matched to a gene: 9.

The chain links TRBV12-3 or TRBV12-4 to TRBJ1-1, with no clear D. V was shortened by 3 bases and J by 2 bases, with 19 bases between the two germline ends. This CDR3 contains 17 residues. For the CDR3, the DNA is TGTGCCAGCAGTTTTTACCCCCTCAGGATCCGAAACACTGAAGCTTTCTTT. It is translated as CASSFYPLRIRNTEAFF.

This clonotype appeared many times. V gene TRBV5-1 combines with J gene TRBJ1-1; D is perhaps TRBD1 (6 bases). CDR3 size: 13 residues. The germline V and J ends were trimmed by 2 bases and 7 bases, with 12 bases remaining between them. Germline CDR1 reads SGHRS; CDR2 reads YFSETQ. The DNA of the CDR3 is TGCGCCAGCAGCTTCCGGGAGGGGGGTGAAGCTTTCTTT. Translating it yields CASSFREGGEAFF.

The rearrangement links TRBV3-1 to TRBJ1-2; D is unresolved. The germline V gene encodes CDR1 LGHDT and CDR2 YNNKEL (reference sequence). The CDR3 spans 16 residues. The ends were cut back, 3 bases at V and 3 bases at J, with 17 bases in the middle. The CDR3 spells CASSHRPVGVHYGYTF. CDR3 in DNA: TGTGCCAGCAGCCACCGCCCCGTTGGGGTACACTATGGCTACACCTTC.

The chain recombines TRBV19 with TRBJ2-6; the match to TRBD1 covers 10 bases. CDR3 length equals 17 residues. CDR1 and CDR2 from the germline V gene are LNHDA and SQIVND (reference sequence). V dropped 8 bases and J dropped 4; count of bases not matched to a gene: 11. The CDR3 reads CASGTTGGATGANVLTF. CDR3 DNA: TGTGCCAGTGGAACGACAGGGGGCGCGACCGGGGCCAACGTCCTGACTTTC.

The CDR3 spells CASSEPGTYEQYF. The CDR3 DNA follows: TGTGCCAGCAGTGAACCGGGAACTTACGAGCAGTACTTC. The chain uses TRBV25-1 and TRBJ2-7; maybe TRBD2 (5 bases). The germline V and J ends were trimmed by 2 bases and 4 bases, with 9 bases remaining between them. This CDR3 has 13 residues. Germline CDR1 MGHDK, CDR2 SYGVNS.

In this sample, this clonotype turned up many times. V and J are TRBV4-3 and TRBJ1-5; D unclear. This CDR3 region has 13 residues. V lost 0 bases to trimming and J lost 7 bases, with 7 bases between them. Germline loops: CDR1 LGHNA, CDR2 YSLEER. CDR3 in amino acids: CASSQDVGQPQHF. The CDR3 nucleotides read TGCGCCAGCAGCCAAGATGTGGGGCAGCCCCAGCATTTT.

This clonotype was seen only a few times. The V gene is TRBV4-1, the J gene TRBJ1-1; weak D call: TRBD1 (6 bases). V was cut by 0 bases and J by 1 base, with 15 bases left in between. Germline loops: CDR1 MGHRA, CDR2 YSYEKL. This CDR3 has 17 amino acids. The CDR3 is CASSQEITGSWNTEAFF. CDR3 nucleotides: TGCGCCAGCAGCCAAGAGATAACAGGGAGTTGGAACACTGAAGCTTTCTTT.

The V gene is TRBV7-2, the J gene TRBJ2-1; no reliable D call. This CDR3 comprises 12 residues. V was cut by 4 bases and J by 10 bases, with 11 bases left in between. CDR1 SGHTA and CDR2 FQGNSA come from the germline V gene. The CDR3 region has the DNA TGTGCCAGCAGCTATTGGGGAATGGAGCAGTTCTTC. It translates to CASSYWGMEQFF. Full variable domain (rest looked up from reference TRBV7-2 and TRBJ2-1): GAGVSQSPSNKVTEKGKDVELRCDPISGHTALYWYRQSLGQGLEFLIYFQGNSAPDKSGLPSDRFSAERTGGSVSTLTIQRTQQEDSAVYLCASSYWGMEQFFGPGTRLTVL.

This clonotype was detected ten times or more. The CDR3 loop reads CAWGRRDTQYF. CDR3 in DNA: TGTGCCTGGGGACGAAGGGATACGCAGTATTTT. The chain employs TRBV30 and TRBJ2-3; D is undetermined. The V gene's germline CDR1 is GTSNPN and CDR2 SVGIG (reference sequence). The V gene lost 5 bases and the J gene lost 6 bases, with 9 bases spanning the gap. The CDR3 sequence is 11 residues long. The variable domain in full, with the rest retrieved from reference TRBV30 and TRBJ2-3, is SQTIHQWPATLVQPVGSPLSLECTVEGTSNPNLYWYRQAAGRGLQLLFYSVGIGQISSEVPQNLSASRPQDRQFILSSKKLLLSDSGFYLCAWGRRDTQYFGPGTRLTVL.

The sample holds a few counts of this clonotype. In DNA, the CDR3 is TGTGCCAGCAGCTTGTTTCGACAGGGTGGGGAGACCCAGTACTTC. The encoded protein is CASSLFRQGGETQYF. The rearrangement uses TRBV5-5 and TRBJ2-5, with TRBD1 identical over 7 bases. Unmatched junction bases numbered 8, after V lost 1 base and J lost 5 bases. Germline V gene lookup returns CDR1 SGHKS and CDR2 YYEKEE (reference sequence). The CDR3 extends over 15 amino acids.

This clonotype was observed a few times. J is TRBJ2-1 and V is TRBV9; 7 bases match TRBD2. The V segment lost 2 bases and the J segment 9 bases; nucleotides outside the gene matches: 5. The CDR3 contains 13 residues. CDR1 is SGDLS and CDR2 is YYNGEE in the germline V gene. The CDR3 protein is CASSVGLVAEQFF. The DNA of the CDR3 is TGTGCCAGCAGCGTCGGACTAGTTGCTGAGCAGTTCTTC.

There are a few counts of this clonotype. This chain uses TRBV10-3 with TRBJ2-2; D is unclear. The CDR3 consists of 12 residues. The V gene's germline CDR1 is ENHRY and CDR2 SYGVKD. Trimming removed 1 base at V and 4 bases at J, with 1 base between. The CDR3 bases are TGTGCCATCAGTGAGTTCACCGGGGAGCTGTTTTTT. Its translation is CAISEFTGELFF.

This clonotype was observed a handful of times. The V call is TRBV7-9, the J call TRBJ2-5; TRBD1 aligns across 9 bases. After removal of 9 bases from V and 3 bases from J, the junction contained 2 bases not matched to a gene. The V gene's germline CDR1 is SEHNR and CDR2 FQNEAQ (reference sequence). The CDR3 length is 12 residues. CDR3 in amino acids: CASRDREETQYF. The CDR3 bases are TGTGCCAGTCGGGACAGGGAAGAGACCCAGTACTTC.

This CDR3 reads CASSYSQIGYQETQYF. The CDR3 nucleotides read TGTGCCAGCAGTTACTCCCAGATCGGGTACCAAGAGACCCAGTACTTC. The J gene is TRBJ2-5, the V gene TRBV6-6; D ambiguous. CDR1 and CDR2 (germline): MNHNY, SVGAGI (reference sequence). V was cut by 0 bases and J by 0 bases, with 11 bases left in between. CDR3 length: 16 amino acids.

This clonotype was detected only a few times. The V call is TRBV9, the J call TRBJ2-5, with 8 bases that match TRBD1. V shed 4 bases, J shed 5 bases, and the junction held 4 bases outside the gene matches. The CDR3 has 13 residues. In germline, CDR1 is SGDLS, CDR2 YYNGEE. The CDR3 here is CASSYRTGETQYF. The CDR3 nucleotides are TGTGCCAGCAGCTACCGGACAGGGGAGACCCAGTACTTC.

The chain has TRBV6-2 or TRBV6-3 and TRBJ1-1; D gene uncertain. The V end was cut by 6 bases, the J end by 5 bases, with 13 bases between. The germline gives CDR1 MNHEY, CDR2 SVGEGT. The CDR3 is 13 amino acids. The CDR3 is CASSDVGRTEAFF. The CDR3 nucleotides are TGTGCCAGCAGCGACGTAGGGAGAACTGAAGCTTTCTTT.

In this sample, this clonotype turned up a few times. The chain combines TRBV7-9 with TRBJ1-2; TRBD1 might be the D (5 bases). Between the trimmed V and J ends, which lost 0 bases and 6 bases, there was a span of 14 bases. The CDR3 consists of 15 residues. Germline V gene sequence: CDR1 SEHNR, CDR2 FQNEAQ (reference sequence). CDR3 sequence: CASSLAIRAPHGYTF. The CDR3 DNA sequence: TGTGCCAGCAGCTTAGCTATCAGGGCCCCACATGGCTACACCTTC.

This clonotype was picked up many times. The chain has TRBV4-1 and TRBJ1-5, with D unclear. This CDR3 comprises 15 residues. Germline loops: CDR1 MGHRA, CDR2 YSYEKL. Trimming removed 4 bases at V and 10 bases at J, with 20 bases between. The CDR3 spells CASSPRESGIRPQHF. The DNA of the CDR3 is TGCGCCAGCAGCCCGAGGGAGAGTGGAATCCGTCCCCAGCATTTT.

The table lists this clonotype with many counts. V is TRBV2 and J is TRBJ1-2, with D maybe TRBD1 (6 bases). With 4 bases removed from V and 4 bases from J, the gap between germline ends came to 13 bases. The CDR3 sequence is 14 residues long. Germline assignment: CDR1 SNHLY and CDR2 FYNNEI. The CDR3 reads CASSGGQSGYGYTF. The CDR3 nucleotides read TGTGCCAGCAGTGGGGGGCAATCTGGCTATGGCTACACCTTC.

This clonotype occurred a few times. The chain is built from TRBV30 and TRBJ1-2; D is ambiguous. This CDR3 is built from 13 residues. The germline V gene encodes CDR1 GTSNPN and CDR2 SVGIG (reference sequence). Trimming removed 3 bases at V and 7 bases at J, with 15 bases between. The CDR3 region is CAWSPDGPSGYTF. The CDR3 DNA reads TGTGCCTGGAGCCCGGACGGTCCGAGTGGCTACACCTTC.